Each of the 11 T cell receptor beta chains below was sequenced from the same sample in a study of PD-1 blockade in classical Hodgkin lymphoma. Exposure to brentuximab vedotin varied, and each patient had relapsed following autologous stem cell transplantation. Data came from immunoSEQ multiplex PCR; TCRdb stores just in-frame clones and leaves some out. In the table there are about 21,000 clones, approximately 73% of which are singletons. Sequenced here: peripheral blood mononuclear cells (PBMCs), sampled before the second cycle of nivolumab. These receptors were obtained from a human donor with classical Hodgkin lymphoma.

By sample share, this clone is medium-sized. V gene TRBV19 combines with J gene TRBJ1-1; no clear D gene. Germline V gives CDR1 LNHDA, CDR2 SQIVND (reference sequence). The CDR3 extends over 13 amino acids. The V end lost 2 bases, the J end lost 1 base, and 5 bases lay between the germline ends. The CDR3 sequence is CASSINANTEAFF. The DNA for the CDR3 is TGTGCCAGTAGTATAAACGCGAACACTGAAGCTTTCTTT.

A few counts support this clone. This chain's CDR3 is CASSFGGPTDTQYF. Here the CDR3 DNA reads TGTGCCAGCAGCTTCGGCGGCCCCACAGATACGCAGTATTTT. This chain uses TRBV7-9 with TRBJ2-3; no reliable D call. Germline loops: CDR1 SEHNR, CDR2 FQNEAQ (reference sequence). This CDR3 spans 14 amino acids. Trimming left V 3 bases short and J 2 bases short, with 9 bases between.

This sequence joins TRBV5-1 and TRBJ1-1, with 7 positions matching TRBD1. This CDR3 contains 15 residues. CDR1 SGHRS and CDR2 YFSETQ come from the germline V gene. V dropped 5 bases and J dropped 0; count of bases not matched to a gene: 7. The CDR3 nucleotides read TGCGCCAGCAGAAAATCAGGGGGGATGAACACTGAAGCTTTCTTT. Translation: CASRKSGGMNTEAFF.

The rearrangement links TRBV6-4 to TRBJ2-1, with D perhaps matching TRBD2 (5 bases). V shed 3 bases and J shed 0 bases, with 9 bases lying between them. The CDR3 sequence is 15 residues long. CDR1 is MRHNA and CDR2 is SNTAGT in the germline V gene. CDR3 amino acids: CASSDSANSYNEQFF. The CDR3 DNA reads TGTGCCAGCAGTGATAGCGCGAACTCCTACAATGAGCAGTTCTTC.

The rearrangement links TRBV5-1 to TRBJ1-4, with no clear D. Deletions cut 2 bases from V and 2 bases from J, with 7 bases between. The CDR3 has 14 amino acids. From germline, CDR1 is SGHRS and CDR2 YFSETQ. The CDR3 spells CASSFGNTNEKLFF. The CDR3 nucleotides read TGCGCCAGCAGCTTTGGCAATACTAATGAAAAACTGTTTTTT.

The CDR3 spells CASSLAPYNEQFF. The CDR3 bases are TGTGCCAGCAGCTTAGCGCCGTACAATGAGCAGTTCTTC. V is TRBV7-6 and J is TRBJ2-1, with D hard to call. V was pared by 0 bases and J by 4 bases, with 4 bases between. The CDR3 runs to 13 residues. Germline CDR1 SGHVS, CDR2 FNYEAQ.

The chain couples TRBV28 to TRBJ1-5; 7 bases align to TRBD1. Germline values: CDR1 MDHEN, CDR2 SYDVKM. V lost 3 bases, J lost 2 bases, and 4 bases stayed unmatched. The CDR3 extends over 15 amino acids. The CDR3 reads CASSLTTGGNQPQHF. CDR3 coding DNA: TGTGCCAGCAGTTTGACTACAGGGGGCAATCAGCCCCAGCATTTT.

This clone was seen a few times. The chain combines TRBV2 with TRBJ1-1, with 9 positions matching TRBD1. The J segment lost 4 bases and the V segment lost 7 bases, leaving 7 bases of the junction unmatched. In germline, CDR1 is SNHLY, CDR2 FYNNEI. The CDR3 runs to 14 residues. DNA of the CDR3: TGTGCCAGCACCAGGGACAGGGTTACCACTGAAGCTTTCTTT. It is translated as CASTRDRVTTEAFF. The complete variable domain, with remaining parts taken from reference TRBV2 and TRBJ1-1, reads EPEVTQTPSHQVTQMGQEVILRCVPISNHLYFYWYRQILGQKVEFLVSFYNNEISEKSEIFDDQFSVERPDGSNFTLKIRSTKLEDSAMYFCASTRDRVTTEAFFGQGTRLTVV.

The chain joins TRBV7-2 to TRBJ2-1; D assignment may be TRBD1 or TRBD2 (5 bases each). CDR1 is SGHTA, CDR2 FQGNSA, per germline. This CDR3 has 16 residues. The V end was cut by 2 bases, the J end by 0 bases, with 11 bases between. This chain's CDR3 is CASSLSYGTSYNEQFF. CDR3 nucleotide sequence: TGTGCCAGCAGCTTAAGCTACGGGACCTCCTACAATGAGCAGTTCTTC.

The chain recombines TRBV5-4 with TRBJ2-5; 14 positions match TRBD2. Germline CDR1 and CDR2: SGHNT and YYREEE (reference sequence). The CDR3 is 15 residues long. V was pared by 3 bases and J by 5 bases, with 3 bases of the junction left unmatched. The DNA of the CDR3 is TGTGCCAGCAGCTCCAGACTAGCGGGGGGGGAGACCCAGTACTTC. It translates to CASSSRLAGGETQYF.

CDR3 DNA: TGCGCCAGCAGCCGCTCTACTAGCGCCTCGAGCTCCTACAATGAGCAGTTCTTC. Translation: CASSRSTSASSSYNEQFF. The chain couples TRBV4-1 to TRBJ2-1; 7 nucleotides align to TRBD2. CDR1 is MGHRA, CDR2 YSYEKL, per germline. The CDR3 consists of 18 residues. V lost 4 bases and J lost 0; bases outside the gene matches: 12.